This TCR beta chain appears in the sequencing data of a study of blood T cell repertoires in COVID-19. The wider study: Sources were T cells, B-cell-depleted T cells, or PBMCs; the material itself was cDNA or gDNA.

This CDR3 comprises 14 residues. V lost 5 bases, J lost 1 base, and 4 bases stayed unmatched. Looked up from germline, CDR1 is SEHNR and CDR2 is FQNEAQ (reference sequence). Authors' methods: Estimates of nucleated cell counts were drawn from the amplification of reference gene primers. Profiling relied on immunoSEQ multiplex PCR, and the TCRdb table lists in-frame clones only, not all of them. For V, J and clone size, that table is used; D and trimming come from the DNA. This sample has fewer than 75,000 clones, with approximately 79% found just once. Sequencing was carried out using peripheral blood. This chain joins TRBV7-9 and TRBJ1-1, with 7 bases aligning to TRBD1. The origin of this receptor is a man aged 55-75 years with acute or convalescent COVID-19. CDR3 region: CASSLGQSNTEAFF. The CDR3 coding sequence is TGTGCCAGCAGCCTGGGACAGTCGAACACTGAAGCTTTCTTT.